Here is one T cell receptor beta chain with its context. Random hexamers were used to reverse transcribe an amount of roughly 0.5 to 1 ug RNA. TCRdb itself ran the immunoSEQ multiplex PCR reads through MiXCR, one entry per CDR3 protein. The sample lists approximately 150,000 distinct CDR3 sequences; nearly 97% were seen once. Patients with Susac syndrome fulfilled recently defined diagnostic criteria for definite or probable disease. This entry belongs to a study of CD8 T cells in Susac syndrome. Turning to the study itself: Patients with Susac syndrome were therapy-naive, treated with corticosteroids, or treated with intravenous immunoglobulin alone when blood was collected.

The V gene's germline CDR1 is SGHRS and CDR2 YFSETQ. V dropped 0 bases and J dropped 0 bases, with 4 bases sitting between them. The CDR3 length is 14 residues. The source is a human donor with Susac syndrome. The chain carries TRBV5-1 and TRBJ1-5; D unresolved. The sample consisted of CD4+ T cells from PBMCs. The CDR3 bases are TGCGCCAGCAGCTTGGATTTTAGCAATCAGCCCCAGCATTTT. Its protein product is CASSLDFSNQPQHF.